The 17 T cell receptor beta chains given below trace back to one sample, sequenced in a study of control samples from healthy donors and cancer patients. Sequencing was performed with immunoSEQ multiplex PCR; in TCRdb, only in-frame clones are kept and a portion is missing. The table shows approximately 140,000 clones, with around nine tenths occurring only once. The sample taken for sequencing was blood. The receptors come from a young man in good health.

V is TRBV27 and J is TRBJ2-3; D gene uncertain. The V and J ends lost 2 bases and 2 bases respectively, with 8 bases between them. Germline loops: CDR1 MNHEY, CDR2 SMNVEV (reference sequence). This CDR3 contains 14 residues. The CDR3 nucleotides are TGTGCCAGCAGTTTAACCATTGACACAGATACGCAGTATTTT. Protein: CASSLTIDTDTQYF.

The V and J genes are TRBV9 and TRBJ2-2; 13 bases map to TRBD2. CDR1 and CDR2 (germline): SGDLS, YYNGEE. This CDR3 is built from 16 residues. V lost 4 bases to trimming and J lost 9 bases; unmatched junction nucleotides: 9. CDR3 amino acids: CASSFGTSGEYWELFF. The CDR3 DNA is TGTGCCAGCAGCTTCGGGACTAGCGGGGAGTACTGGGAGCTGTTTTTT.

The genes are TRBV2 and TRBJ2-1; 7 positions agree with TRBD1. The CDR3 has 16 residues. Germline CDR1 SNHLY, CDR2 FYNNEI. Losses at the gene ends were 4 bases for V and 0 bases for J; bases not matched to a gene: 6. The CDR3 is CASSGQGAHSYNEQFF. Here the CDR3 DNA reads TGTGCCAGCAGTGGACAGGGAGCCCACTCCTACAATGAGCAGTTCTTC.

The CDR3 loop is CASSLVVGGVAEAFF. CDR3 sequence (DNA): TGTGCCAGCAGCTTAGTGGTGGGGGGAGTGGCTGAAGCTTTCTTT. The chain recombines TRBV11-3 with TRBJ1-1, with a weak D call TRBD1 (5 bases). The germline V and J ends were trimmed by 1 base and 6 bases, with 15 bases remaining between them. The CDR3 is 15 amino acids. Germline CDR1 is SGHNT and CDR2 is YENEEA.

The genes are TRBV4-1 and TRBJ1-5; the D gene is possibly TRBD1 (6 bases). The CDR3 loop spans 15 amino acids. Trimming took 1 base from V and 7 from J, leaving 14 bases between them. Germline CDR1 reads MGHRA; CDR2 reads YSYEKL. The CDR3, as DNA: TGCGCCAGCAGCCAAGCACCAGGGGATTGGCAGCCCCAGCATTTT. It is translated as CASSQAPGDWQPQHF.

The chain combines TRBV9 with TRBJ2-4; tentative D call: TRBD2 (5 bases). V was clipped by 0 bases and J by 3 bases, with 19 bases between them. The CDR3 totals 18 residues. Germline-derived CDR1 and CDR2 are SGDLS and YYNGEE. DNA of the CDR3: TGTGCCAGCAGCGTAGTAGGCGACGGAGGATTAGACAAAAACATTCAGTACTTC. This translates into CASSVVGDGGLDKNIQYF.

The V and J genes are TRBV28 and TRBJ1-6; D not resolved. Germline CDR1 and CDR2: MDHEN and SYDVKM. The germline V and J ends were trimmed by 7 bases and 2 bases, with 15 bases remaining between them. The CDR3 length is 16 residues. The CDR3 region is CASKRSGVPYNSPLHF. The CDR3 nucleotides are TGTGCCAGCAAGAGGAGTGGCGTTCCCTATAATTCACCCCTCCACTTT.

The CDR3: CASRVGQGAYEQYF. CDR3 in DNA: TGTGCCAGCAGGGTTGGACAGGGGGCGTACGAGCAGTACTTC. This chain joins TRBV6-5 and TRBJ2-7; 11 nucleotides line up with TRBD1. Trimming cost V 6 bases and J 4 bases; bases outside gene matches: 5. CDR1 is MNHEY, CDR2 SVGAGI, per germline. The CDR3 totals 14 residues.

DNA for the CDR3: TGTGCCAGCTCGGTAAAAGGGGGCGACGATGGCTACACCTTC. Its translation is CASSVKGGDDGYTF. This chain joins TRBV2 and TRBJ1-2, with 7 positions matching TRBD1. The V and J ends lost 8 bases and 6 bases, in that order; junction bases with no gene match: 12. Germline CDR1 and CDR2: SNHLY and FYNNEI. This CDR3 region has 14 residues.

The J gene is TRBJ2-1, the V gene TRBV18, with a tentative D call TRBD2 (5 bases). Germline assignment: CDR1 KGHSH and CDR2 LQKENI. Trimming cost V 2 bases and J 7 bases, with 30 bases left between them. The CDR3 has 20 amino acids. The CDR3 nucleotides read TGTGCCAGCTCACCAATTTTCCGGACTTCACTGGTCGCACGTGGGAATGAGCAGTTCTTC. Encoded protein: CASSPIFRTSLVARGNEQFF.

The chain recombines TRBV14 with TRBJ2-5; D is ambiguous. The CDR3 runs to 12 residues. The germline V gene encodes CDR1 SGHDN and CDR2 FVKESK. The V end lost 0 bases, the J end lost 7 bases, and 6 bases lay between the germline ends. CDR3 nucleotides: TGTGCCAGCAGCCAAGACATCGGGACCCAGTACTTC. As protein: CASSQDIGTQYF. Based on the CDR3 plus reference TRBV14 and TRBJ2-5, the full variable domain is EAGVTQFPSHSVIEKGQTVTLRCDPISGHDNLYWYRRVMGKEIKFLLHFVKESKQDESGMPNNRFLAERTGGTYSTLKVQPAELEDSGVYFCASSQDIGTQYFGPGTRLLVL.

The chain recombines TRBV7-2 with TRBJ2-7; the D is unclear. In germline, CDR1 is SGHTA, CDR2 FQGNSA. The germline V and J ends were trimmed by 1 base and 0 bases, with 7 bases remaining between them. This CDR3 is 14 amino acids long. The DNA of the CDR3 is TGTGCCAGCAGCTTAGATTCGGTCTCCTACGAGCAGTACTTC. Residues: CASSLDSVSYEQYF.

The chain recombines TRBV3-1 (or the pseudogene TRBV3-2) with TRBJ2-7, with D unclear. V was cut by 4 bases and J by 2 bases, with 9 bases left in between. CDR1 LGHDT and CDR2 YNNKEL come from the germline V gene (reference sequence). The CDR3 totals 13 residues. Here the CDR3 reads CASSRDATYEQYF. The CDR3 DNA is TGTGCCAGCAGCCGTGACGCTACCTACGAGCAGTACTTC.

The chain joins TRBV7-2 to TRBJ2-2; D remains unclear. This CDR3 has 15 amino acids. V dropped 4 bases and J dropped 6 bases, with 15 bases sitting between them. Germline CDR1 and CDR2: SGHTA and FQGNSA. The CDR3 is CASSSPSRSAGELFF. CDR3 in DNA: TGTGCCAGCAGCTCCCCGTCGAGATCCGCCGGGGAGCTGTTTTTT.

This chain uses TRBV4-2 with TRBJ2-7; D unclear. Between the trimmed V and J ends, which lost 0 bases and 0 bases, there was a span of 3 bases. Germline CDR1 LGHNA, CDR2 YNFKEQ. The CDR3 runs 13 residues. The CDR3 protein is CASSQEDSYEQYF. The DNA for the CDR3 is TGTGCCAGCAGCCAAGAAGACTCCTACGAGCAGTACTTC.

The V and J genes are TRBV7-9 and TRBJ2-5; D is undetermined. The CDR3 has 13 residues. The V end lost 5 bases, the J end lost 4 bases, and 11 bases lay between the germline ends. CDR1 is SEHNR and CDR2 is FQNEAQ in the germline V gene (reference sequence). This CDR3 reads CASSPMPAETQYF. The CDR3 coding sequence is TGTGCCAGCAGCCCGATGCCAGCAGAGACCCAGTACTTC.

The chain uses TRBV7-6 and TRBJ2-1; 8 nucleotides agree with TRBD2. V dropped 1 base and J dropped 5; count of bases not matched to a gene: 4. CDR3 length equals 15 residues. Per germline, CDR1 SGHVS and CDR2 FNYEAQ. CDR3 residues: CASSLGLAHNNEQFF. The DNA for the CDR3 is TGTGCCAGCAGCTTAGGACTAGCGCATAACAATGAGCAGTTCTTC.